Listed below are T cell receptor beta chains from one sample, sequenced in a study of blood T cell repertoires in COVID-19. Repertoires were generated with immunoSEQ multiplex PCR, while TCRdb's copy carries only in-frame clones and drops some. The table records fewer than 80,000 clones, 88% of them present only once. The material sequenced was peripheral blood. Every receptor here comes from a human donor in a cohort sampled during active COVID-19. CDR3s include the opening cysteine and the closing phenylalanine or tryptophan. The D gene is left open where the match is weak. Where a row states a size, it is once, few, many or the class of an expanded clone; other rows omit it.

clone_size d_call j_call v_call cdr3_aa cdr3_nt
. TRBD2 TRBJ2-5 TRBV24-1 CATSVTSGNQETQYF TGTGCCACCAGTGTGACTAGCGGTAACCAAGAGACCCAGTACTTC
. . TRBJ2-2 TRBV3-1/TRBV3-2 CASSQTNTGELFF TGTGCCAGCAGCCAAACAAACACCGGGGAGCTGTTTTTT
few TRBD1 TRBJ1-2 TRBV10-3 CAISELTGALYGYTF TGTGCCATCAGTGAGCTCACAGGGGCCCTCTATGGCTACACCTTC
. TRBD2 TRBJ2-5 TRBV18 CASSPRGGLPAETQYF TGTGCCAGCTCACCACGGGGGGGTCTCCCGGCGGAGACCCAGTACTTC
. . TRBJ1-1 TRBV3-1/TRBV3-2 CASSLQNTEAFF TGTGCCAGCAGCCTTCAGAACACTGAAGCTTTCTTT
. TRBD1 TRBJ2-5 TRBV15 CATSRDRVTGEQETQYF TGTGCCACCAGCAGAGATCGGGTGACAGGGGAACAAGAGACCCAGTACTTC
. TRBD1 TRBJ2-3 TRBV7-2 CASSRTGSSTDTQYF TGTGCCAGCAGCCGGACAGGGTCTAGCACAGATACGCAGTATTTT
. . TRBJ1-2 TRBV5-1 CASRSINYGYTF TGCGCCAGCAGATCTATTAACTATGGCTACACCTTC
few TRBD1 TRBJ1-1 TRBV28 CASSGTGPEAFF TGTGCCAGCAGTGGGACAGGGCCTGAAGCTTTCTTT
. TRBD2 TRBJ2-1 TRBV5-1 CASSLTSVSSYNEQFF TGCGCCAGCAGCTTGACTAGCGTCAGCTCCTACAATGAGCAGTTCTTC
. TRBD1 TRBJ1-1 TRBV19 CASRQGAENTEAFF TGTGCCAGTAGACAGGGGGCGGAGAACACTGAAGCTTTCTTT
few TRBD1 TRBJ2-7 TRBV5-1 CASSLAPGQSYEQYF TGCGCCAGCAGCTTGGCCCCGGGACAGTCCTACGAGCAGTACTTC
. . TRBJ1-2 TRBV5-1 CASTVTGSAYGYTF TGCGCCAGCACCGTCACGGGGAGTGCCTATGGCTACACCTTC
. TRBD1 TRBJ1-1 TRBV7-8 CASSGQAGLSEAFF TGTGCCAGCAGCGGACAGGCGGGCCTTTCTGAAGCTTTCTTT
. TRBD1 TRBJ1-2 TRBV18 CASSPSLWRQGGEGYTF TGTGCCAGCTCACCATCTCTGTGGAGACAGGGAGGAGAGGGCTACACCTTC
. TRBD1 TRBJ2-3 TRBV11-2 CASSAYQFGTGTDTQYF TGTGCCAGCAGCGCTTACCAGTTTGGGACAGGGACAGATACGCAGTATTTT
. TRBD2 TRBJ2-5 TRBV5-1 CASSLTSGGGETQYF TGCGCCAGCAGCCTAACTAGCGGAGGGGGAGAGACCCAGTACTTC
. TRBD1 TRBJ1-2 TRBV4-3 CASSQDEGQAYGYTF TGCGCCAGCAGCCAGGATGAGGGACAGGCATATGGCTACACCTTC
. TRBD1 TRBJ2-2 TRBV5-8 CASSSGTGVNTGELFF TGTGCCAGCAGCTCAGGGACAGGGGTAAACACCGGGGAGCTGTTTTTT
. TRBD2 TRBJ2-3 TRBV6-1 CASSATSGGASTDTQYF TGTGCCAGCAGTGCGACTAGCGGGGGGGCTAGCACAGATACGCAGTATTTT
. TRBD2 TRBJ2-1 TRBV7-3 CASSLTGTRGRRSYNEQFF TGTGCCAGCAGCTTAACGGGGACTAGGGGGAGACGCTCCTACAATGAGCAGTTCTTC
. TRBD2 TRBJ2-5 TRBV7-2 CASSLVGLAGGETQYF TGTGCCAGCAGCTTAGTCGGTCTAGCGGGGGGGGAGACCCAGTACTTC
. . TRBJ2-4 TRBV24-1 CATSDSVATIQYF TGTGCCACCAGCGACTCCGTGGCAACTATTCAGTACTTC
. . TRBJ2-7 TRBV18 CASSPGVVDYEQYF TGTGCCAGCTCACCCGGGGTGGTGGACTACGAGCAGTACTTC
. . TRBJ2-1 TRBV2 CASRKGLNNEQFF TGTGCCAGCAGGAAGGGACTTAACAATGAGCAGTTCTTC
. . TRBJ1-2 TRBV3-1/TRBV3-2 CASSPPGGNLDYTF TGTGCCAGCAGCCCTCCCGGAGGGAACTTAGACTACACCTTC
. . TRBJ2-3 TRBV14 CASSQDGGWGTDTQYF TGTGCCAGCAGCCAAGATGGGGGGTGGGGCACAGATACGCAGTATTTT
. . TRBJ2-1 TRBV30 CAWGRSETKSYNEQFF TGTGCCTGGGGAAGGTCGGAGACGAAATCCTACAATGAGCAGTTCTTC
. . TRBJ2-5 TRBV5-4 CASSLTMQETQYF TGTGCCAGCAGCTTGACTATGCAAGAGACCCAGTACTTC
. . TRBJ1-6 TRBV25-1 CASREQGFYNSPLHF TGTGCCAGCAGGGAACAGGGTTTCTATAATTCACCCCTCCACTTT
. . TRBJ1-4 TRBV5-1 CASSTGGTNEKLFF TGCGCCAGCAGCACTGGCGGGACGAATGAAAAACTGTTTTTT
. . TRBJ2-2 TRBV10-2 CASKGANTGELFF TGCGCCAGCAAGGGGGCGAACACCGGGGAGCTGTTTTTT
. . TRBJ2-5 TRBV5-1 CASSLSSLPTQYF TGCGCCAGCAGCTTGAGTTCCCTACCGACCCAGTACTTC
. TRBD1 TRBJ1-5 TRBV27 CASSLRGQGVNQPQHF TGTGCCAGCAGTTTACGCGGCCAGGGGGTCAATCAGCCCCAGCATTTT
. TRBD2 TRBJ2-1 TRBV7-3 CASSRTSGSTYNEQFF TGTGCCAGCAGTCGGACTAGCGGGAGCACCTACAATGAGCAGTTCTTC
. TRBD1 TRBJ2-7 TRBV7-8 CASSSDRVSTYEQYF TGTGCCAGCAGCTCAGACAGGGTGTCAACCTACGAGCAGTACTTC
. . TRBJ2-7 TRBV5-4 CASSPGQGGAYEQYF TGTGCCAGCAGTCCCGGCCAAGGGGGAGCCTACGAGCAGTACTTC